The source of this T cell receptor beta chain is a study of T cells after yellow fever vaccination (dated by TCRdb to the late 2010s). With regard to the full study: The SMART-Seq v4 Ultra Low Input RNA kit was used to prepare libraries from fractions with low cell numbers. Bulk PBMC replicates and cell subsets were isolated from blood drawn at multiple timepoints before and after both primary and secondary immunization. Two healthy male donors, one aged 18 to 30 and one aged 30 to 39 years, made up the cohort. To follow T-cell clones before and after both primary and booster YFV17D yellow fever vaccination, bulk TCR alpha and beta repertoires underwent longitudinal sequencing.

Here is what the overall study found, with its caveats: The study included only a couple of donors, which limits how far the findings can be generalized. After the booster, most clones that had expanded after primary vaccination were detected again (almost 97% of CD4 and around 88% of CD8), suggesting broad maintenance of memory. Compared with the primary T-cell response, the secondary T-cell response was weaker but faster, peaking on day 5 rather than day 15. Because abundant contaminating clonotypes from the bulk population could be contained in FACS-sorted repertoires, computational filtering was required. A small fraction of clonotypes showed up in both the CD4 and CD8 compartments, probably as a result of convergent recombination.

TCR cDNA was made using 5'RACE template switching, a step that added a universal primer site and unique molecular identifiers. cDNA synthesis was primed from both the TCR alpha and TCR beta constant segments. Two PCR steps were used to amplify libraries, with sample barcodes and sequencing adapters being added in the second step. Sequencing of the libraries was done on either Illumina HiSeq 2500 (2x100 bp) or NovaSeq (2x150 bp). In the paper's pipeline: MIGEC was used to demultiplex reads and collapse the reads into UMI consensus sequences, and MiXCR was used for V(D)J alignment. Using edgeR on replicate PBMC samples, clonotypes were called vaccine-responding if FDR was below 0.01 and the log2 fold change was above 5 up to day 15. Each bulk clonotype received a CD4 or CD8 identity based on whether the sequenced CD4 or CD8 repertoire contained that clonotype at higher abundance. Starting from the raw public reads, TCRdb applied fastp trimming at Q25, assembled clones with MiXCR and retained in-frame beta chains. Here each entry gathers all rows of one CDR3 protein and keeps the most common genes and DNA. TCRdb, not the original authors, processed these V and J calls. Here the sample has roughly 500,000 distinct CDR3 sequences; under 25% occur a single time. The ten most abundant clones make up 14% of the sample.

As regards this clonotype: Its antigen target is currently unknown. No base qualities exist here, and no much larger clone lies one base off it.

A distance of 10 bases separates the germline ends of V and J, which lose 3 bases and 1 base respectively. The CDR3 goes from the cysteine to the phenylalanine over 14 residues. The CDR3 DNA has 42 bases and is translated from base 1. In the germline V gene (reference sequence), CDR1 corresponds to MNHEY and CDR2 to SMNVEV. Taken with the paper, the label for treatment or condition translates to: live attenuated yellow fever vaccine strain. At every blood-draw timepoint, two biological replicates of bulk PBMCs were collected. PBMCs were isolated from peripheral blood using a standard Ficoll-Paque protocol. TriZol was used to extract RNA from bulk PBMCs, from CD4 and CD8 fractions, and from dextramer-positive and dextramer-negative fractions.

This TCR came from a man aged 30-40 years who received the YFV17D yellow fever vaccine. The sample in question was PBMCs, obtained 15 days after the yellow fever booster vaccination. Rearrangement joined TRBV27 to TRBJ2-7; TRBD1 might be the D gene, on 5 matching bases. This receptor carries the CDR3 CASSLTVLSYEQYF. The nucleotide sequence reads as follows: TGTGCCAGCAGTTTGACAGTCTTATCCTACGAGCAGTACTTC.